The sequence of this T cell receptor beta chain was determined in a study of blood T cell repertoires in COVID-19. This CDR3 contains 15 residues. CDR1 and CDR2 (germline): KGHSH, LQKENI. V was clipped by 0 bases and J by 4 bases, with 10 bases between them. Here immunoSEQ multiplex PCR was the method, and the copy in TCRdb shows in-frame clones only, minus some. Here the sample spans about 220,000 clones, 85% to 90% being singletons. The chain combines TRBV18 with TRBJ2-1; D is perhaps TRBD2 (6 bases). The sequence came from a woman aged 18-29 years in a cohort exposed to, infected with or recovered from COVID-19 (not recorded which). The sample comprised PBMCs or T cells enriched from blood (not recorded which). CDR3 nucleotides: TGTGCCAGCTCACCACCGGGACTCGTTTACAATGAGCAGTTCTTC. This sequence encodes CASSPPGLVYNEQFF.